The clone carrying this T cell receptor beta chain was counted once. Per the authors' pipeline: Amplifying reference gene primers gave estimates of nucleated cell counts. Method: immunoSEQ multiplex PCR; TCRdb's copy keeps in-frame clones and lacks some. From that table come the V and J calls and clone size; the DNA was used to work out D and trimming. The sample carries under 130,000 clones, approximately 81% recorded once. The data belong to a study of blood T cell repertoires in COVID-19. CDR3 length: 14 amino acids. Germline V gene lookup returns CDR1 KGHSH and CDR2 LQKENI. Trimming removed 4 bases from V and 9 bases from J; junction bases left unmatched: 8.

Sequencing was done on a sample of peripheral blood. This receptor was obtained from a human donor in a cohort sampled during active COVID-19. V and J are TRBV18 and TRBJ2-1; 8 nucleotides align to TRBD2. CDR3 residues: CASSQGAGAGEQFF. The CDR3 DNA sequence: TGTGCCAGCTCACAAGGAGCGGGGGCGGGTGAGCAGTTCTTC. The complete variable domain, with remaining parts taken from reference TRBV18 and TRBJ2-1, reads NAGVMQNPRHLVRRRGQEARLRCSPMKGHSHVYWYRQLPEEGLKFMVYLQKENIIDESGMPKERFSAEFPKEGPSILRIQQVVRGDSAAYFCASSQGAGAGEQFFGPGTRLTVL.